What follows is one T cell receptor (beta chain) and its context. The record originates from a study of human T cells and chemical hapten exposure. Time point reported: patch test 3, about 24 weeks after DPC sensitization. Treatment indicated: therapeutic diphenylcyclopropenone sensitization with weekly scalp DPC. TCRdb re-called the RACE reads with MiXCR, one entry per CDR3 protein. The table lists 82,000 or so distinct CDR3 sequences, 13% of them singletons. The V end was cut by 5 bases, the J end by 3 bases, with 13 bases between. CDR1 and CDR2 (germline): SGHAT, FQNNGV. The CDR3 is 14 residues long.

The material was whole blood, obtained in connection with sensitization to the hapten diphenylcyclopropenone (DPC). The receptor was isolated from a woman in her fifties or sixties with alopecia areata. Some clones in this sample may be carry-over from other donors' samples. The V and J genes are TRBV11-2 and TRBJ1-1; D is uncertain. This CDR3 is CASSKGVVDTEAFF. For the CDR3, the DNA is TGTGCCAGCAGCAAGGGTGTTGTGGACACTGAAGCTTTCTTT.